This T cell receptor beta chain is from a study of spatial heterogeneity in lung cancer. Study-wide findings and caveats: Expanded tumor TCRs that were ubiquitous appeared in blood more at resection than follow-up.

Time point in this sample: sample taken at primary tumor resection. Comments on this clonotype: The antigen remains undetermined.

TCRdb ran MiXCR on the 5' RACE reads and lists one entry per CDR3 protein. This table holds approximately 40,000 distinct CDR3 sequences, roughly an eighth found once. The receptor's source is a male donor with early-stage non-small cell lung cancer. The sample here was PBMCs, taken at surgery.

The CDR3 DNA follows: TGTGCCAGCAGCTCAGTAAGTGGAGGAGATACGCAGTATTTT. Its protein product is CASSSVSGGDTQYF. The gene calls are TRBV3-1 and TRBJ2-3, with D tentatively TRBD2 (5 bases). Trimming removed 5 bases from V and 5 bases from J, with 14 bases in between. The V gene's germline CDR1 is LGHDT and CDR2 YNNKEL (reference sequence). The CDR3 contains 14 residues.